Here is one T cell receptor beta chain with its context. It was with 60 Vbeta and 13 Jbeta primers that the PCR ran. Assay used: immunoSEQ multiplex PCR; TCRdb lists only in-frame clones, some missing. The sample holds over 110,000 clones; about 79% are singletons and the top ten take less than 3%. The data are from a study of cytomegalovirus exposure and HLA in healthy donors. This TCR came from a male donor in good health and CMV-seronegative. The sequencing input was PBMCs.

CDR3 bases: TGTGCCAGCAGCTTAGAGTCCAGCGGGGAGCTGTTTTTT. Protein: CASSLESSGELFF. This chain links TRBV7-9 with TRBJ2-2; D gene unclear. Germline V gene data show CDR1 as SEHNR and CDR2 as FQNEAQ (reference sequence). The CDR3 loop spans 13 amino acids. V gave up 1 base and J gave up 7 bases, with 7 bases separating them. Combining the CDR3 with reference TRBV7-9 and TRBJ2-2 gives the whole variable domain DTGVSQNPRHKITKRGQNVTFRCDPISEHNRLYWYRQTLGQGPEFLTYFQNEAQLEKSRLLSDRFSAERPKGSFSTLEIQRTEQGDSAMYLCASSLESSGELFFGEGSRLTVL.